The 17 T cell receptor beta chains reported below all come from one sample, sequenced in a study of T cells in Graves' hyperthyroidism and ophthalmopathy. RNA transcripts yielded amplified TCR beta CDR3 regions. The primer set for the first-round RT-PCR of the TCR CDR3 was HTBI. Via MiXCR, TCRdb re-called the multiplex PCR reads, giving one row per CDR3 protein. Of fewer than 450,000 distinct CDR3 sequences listed, 13% to 15% are singletons. Sequences were obtained from blood. Receptor source: a woman in her sixties or seventies with Graves' ophthalmopathy.

This clonotype has only a few counts. The chain has TRBV4-1 and TRBJ2-7; D is possibly TRBD2 (5 bases). The CDR3 is 14 residues long. Germline loops: CDR1 MGHRA, CDR2 YSYEKL. V lost 2 bases, J lost 2 bases, and 10 bases lay in between. The CDR3: CASSQSGTPYEQYF. CDR3 nucleotides: TGCGCCAGCAGCCAAAGCGGCACTCCCTACGAGCAGTACTTC.

This clonotype was counted only a few times. CDR3 residues: CASSRLAGDYNEQFF. DNA for the CDR3: TGTGCCAGCAGCCGGCTAGCGGGAGACTACAATGAGCAGTTCTTC. This chain uses TRBV6-2 or TRBV6-3 with TRBJ2-1, with 10 bases aligning to TRBD2. The CDR3 loop spans 15 amino acids. V gave up 6 bases and J gave up 3 bases; unmatched junction bases: 5. CDR1 and CDR2 (germline): MNHEY, SVGEGT.

As concerns this clonotype: A much larger clone sits a single nucleotide away, making a read error possible. CDR3 region: CASGLLAGLQEPQYF. Written as DNA, the CDR3 is TGTGCTAGTGGTCTCCTAGCAGGTCTCCAAGAGCCCCAGTACTTC. This chain links TRBV12-5 with TRBJ2-5; the D gene is possibly TRBD2 (5 bases). Germline V gene sequence: CDR1 LGHNT, CDR2 FRNRAP. CDR3 length: 15 amino acids.

This clonotype has at least ten counts. The V call is TRBV11-2, the J call TRBJ2-3, with D perhaps TRBD2 (6 bases). Trimming stripped 4 bases from V and 6 bases from J, with 17 bases between. This CDR3 is 15 amino acids long. In germline, CDR1 is SGHAT, CDR2 FQNNGV. Here the CDR3 reads CASSYVLGSYDTQYF. The CDR3, as DNA: TGTGCCAGCAGCTACGTGCTCGGGAGCTATGATACGCAGTATTTT.

This clonotype was recorded at least ten times. V usage is TRBV5-1 and J usage is TRBJ2-2; TRBD2 might be the D (5 bases). There are 15 residues in the CDR3. Per germline, CDR1 SGHRS and CDR2 YFSETQ. Between the trimmed V and J ends, which lost 0 bases and 5 bases, there was a span of 11 bases. CDR3 sequence (DNA): TGCGCCAGCAGCTTGGGGAGCGCGGGTACCGGGGAGCTGTTTTTT. Its translation is CASSLGSAGTGELFF.

This clonotype was recorded at least ten times. The genes are TRBV6-5 and TRBJ2-5; D is perhaps TRBD2 (7 bases). The CDR3 covers 16 residues. Looked up from germline, CDR1 is MNHEY and CDR2 is SVGAGI. Trimming pared 0 bases from V and 4 bases from J, leaving 15 bases between. The CDR3 spells CASSYSFPGEGETQYF. The CDR3 DNA reads TGTGCCAGCAGTTACTCGTTCCCAGGGGAGGGAGAGACCCAGTACTTC.

The rearrangement links TRBV5-5 to TRBJ2-1, with TRBD1 as a possible D gene (6 bases). Trimming removed 9 bases from V and 8 bases from J, with 21 bases in between. Germline V gives CDR1 SGHKS, CDR2 YYEKEE (reference sequence). The CDR3 covers 14 residues. CDR3 nucleotide sequence: TGTGCCAACGAGGGACACCCTACACGCGATGAGCAGTTCTTC. This encodes CANEGHPTRDEQFF. Supplemented by reference TRBV5-5 and TRBJ2-1, the full variable domain reads DAGVTQSPTHLIKTRGQQVTLRCSPISGHKSVSWYQQVLGQGPQFIFQYYEKEERGRGNFPDRFSARQFPNYSSELNVNALLLGDSALYLCANEGHPTRDEQFFGPGTRLTVL.

This clonotype was seen at least ten times. The genes are TRBV6-1 and TRBJ2-7, with 7 positions matching TRBD1. The CDR3 consists of 15 residues. V gave up 5 bases and J gave up 0 bases; unmatched junction bases: 7. CDR1 and CDR2 from the germline V gene are MNHNS and SASEGT. The CDR3 DNA follows: TGTGCCAGCAGTCCCCGGACAGGTCTCTCCTACGAGCAGTACTTC. It yields the protein CASSPRTGLSYEQYF.

V usage is TRBV30 and J usage is TRBJ2-7; 9 positions agree with TRBD2. The CDR3 extends over 14 amino acids. Germline CDR1 is GTSNPN and CDR2 is SVGIG (reference sequence). Trimming removed 3 bases from V and 2 bases from J; junction bases left unmatched: 5. In DNA, the CDR3 is TGTGCCTGGAGGTGGGCTAGCGGGACCTACGAGCAGTACTTC. Translation: CAWRWASGTYEQYF.

This clonotype was detected ten times or more. The chain is built from TRBV2 and TRBJ2-5; 7 positions agree with TRBD2. Germline V gene sequence: CDR1 SNHLY, CDR2 FYNNEI. Trimming cost V 5 bases and J 3 bases; bases outside gene matches: 3. This CDR3 is built from 13 residues. DNA for the CDR3: TGTGCCAGCAGTAGGGACTACGAAGAGACCCAGTACTTC. The encoded protein is CASSRDYEETQYF.

In its sample, this clonotype was seen a few times. The genes are TRBV6-6 and TRBJ2-3, with D perhaps TRBD1 (6 bases). Trimming took off 2 bases at V and 0 bases at J, with 12 bases between the two ends. This CDR3 contains 16 residues. Germline lookup yields CDR1 MNHNY and CDR2 SVGAGI (reference sequence). DNA of the CDR3: TGTGCCAGCAGTTACAGAGGGGGTACTAGCACAGATACGCAGTATTTT. Encoded protein: CASSYRGGTSTDTQYF.

Many counts were recorded for this clonotype. The rearrangement links TRBV28 to TRBJ1-5; D possibly corresponds to TRBD1 (6 bases). The CDR3 loop spans 12 amino acids. Trimming took off 7 bases at V and 9 bases at J, with 13 bases between the two ends. The germline gives CDR1 MDHEN, CDR2 SYDVKM. CDR3 in amino acids: CASKAGDRPQHF. The CDR3, as DNA: TGTGCCAGCAAGGCAGGGGATCGGCCCCAGCATTTT.

The chain combines TRBV10-3 with TRBJ2-5; 11 bases match TRBD2. The CDR3 is 17 amino acids. Germline-derived CDR1 and CDR2 are ENHRY and SYGVKD. J gave up 4 bases and V 2 bases, and 9 bases lay outside the gene matches. In nucleotides, the CDR3 is TGTGCCATCAGTGAGCTGAAACTAGCGGGAGTAGTAGAGACCCAGTACTTC. It specifies CAISELKLAGVVETQYF.

This clonotype was seen more than once but under ten times. J is TRBJ2-1 and V is TRBV5-8; 7 bases fit TRBD2. This CDR3 contains 18 residues. Germline V lookup: CDR1 SGHTS, CDR2 YDEGEE. The junction had 17 bases not matched to a gene; V was cut back by 4 bases and J by 4 bases. Written as DNA, the CDR3 is TGTGCCAGCAGCGCCCAACCTGAGGGGAGCGGGACTTACAATGAGCAGTTCTTC. It yields the protein CASSAQPEGSGTYNEQFF.

The gene calls are TRBV7-9 and TRBJ2-1, with 8 positions matching TRBD2. The trim removed 1 base at V and 0 bases at J, leaving 11 bases unmatched. Germline-derived CDR1 and CDR2 are SEHNR and FQNEAQ (reference sequence). The CDR3 sequence is 19 residues long. The CDR3 DNA reads as TGTGCCAGCAGCTTAGTGTTGGTAGCGGGACCCAGCTCCTACAATGAGCAGTTCTTC. Protein sequence: CASSLVLVAGPSSYNEQFF.

This clonotype has at least ten counts. V and J are TRBV20-1 and TRBJ1-5; the D gene is possibly TRBD1 (5 bases). V lost 0 bases, J lost 7 bases, and 16 bases lay in between. The germline V gene has CDR1 DFQATT and CDR2 SNEGSKA (reference sequence). The CDR3 sequence is 15 residues long. CDR3 DNA sequence: TGCAGTGCTAGAGATTTGGGTGGGGGATCCCAGCCCCAGCATTTT. It yields the protein CSARDLGGGSQPQHF.

This clonotype showed up many times. This chain uses TRBV30 with TRBJ1-1; 8 nucleotides agree with TRBD1. This CDR3 contains 14 residues. Germline V gives CDR1 GTSNPN, CDR2 SVGIG (reference sequence). V lost 3 bases and J lost 6; bases outside the gene matches: 9. CDR3: CAWSHGRGLSEAFF. The CDR3 DNA is TGTGCCTGGAGCCACGGCAGGGGGCTATCTGAAGCTTTCTTT. Based on the CDR3 plus reference TRBV30 and TRBJ1-1, the full variable domain is SQTIHQWPATLVQPVGSPLSLECTVEGTSNPNLYWYRQAAGRGLQLLFYSVGIGQISSEVPQNLSASRPQDRQFILSSKKLLLSDSGFYLCAWSHGRGLSEAFFGQGTRLTVV.